These 18 T cell receptor beta chains were all obtained from the same sample, sequenced in a study of cytomegalovirus exposure and HLA in healthy donors. A multiplex PCR was run with 60 Vbeta primers and 13 Jbeta primers. Libraries were prepared by immunoSEQ multiplex PCR; TCRdb keeps only in-frame clonotypes and omits some of them. This table has 150,000 to 200,000 clones, about 65% appearing once. Material: PBMCs. Receptor source: a girl aged 10-17 years in good health and CMV-seronegative.

The chain joins TRBV6-1 to TRBJ1-5; 8 nucleotides match TRBD1. The CDR3 has 17 amino acids. Looked up from germline, CDR1 is MNHNS and CDR2 is SASEGT. Unmatched junction bases numbered 11, after V lost 0 bases and J lost 7 bases. The CDR3 DNA sequence: TGTGCCAGCAGTGAAGCTGCGGGACAGGCCTACCTCCAGCCCCAGCATTTT. Encoded protein: CASSEAAGQAYLQPQHF.

The rearrangement links TRBV5-4 to TRBJ2-5; 7 nucleotides agree with TRBD2. The V gene's germline CDR1 is SGHNT and CDR2 YYREEE (reference sequence). This CDR3 is built from 14 residues. With 4 bases clipped from V and 5 bases from J, the junction kept 8 bases outside the gene matches. The CDR3 sequence: CASSLAGRVETQYF. CDR3 DNA: TGTGCCAGCAGCCTAGCAGGGAGGGTTGAGACCCAGTACTTC.

J is TRBJ2-5 and V is TRBV29-1; 9 positions match TRBD1. The ends lost 4 bases at V and 4 bases at J; junction bases unmatched: 4. The CDR3 has 13 amino acids. From germline, CDR1 is SQVTM and CDR2 ANQGSEA. CDR3 amino acids: CSVAGTGLETQYF. CDR3 DNA: TGCAGCGTTGCGGGGACAGGGCTAGAGACCCAGTACTTC.

This clone was seen once. This chain connects TRBV12-5 to TRBJ2-7; 10 bases map to TRBD1. The CDR3 contains 17 residues. Germline lookup yields CDR1 LGHNT and CDR2 FRNRAP. V lost 1 base, J lost 3 bases, and 9 bases stayed unmatched. Here the CDR3 reads CASGLGGRRDRGYEQYF. CDR3 nucleotide sequence: TGTGCTAGTGGTTTGGGAGGGAGACGGGACAGGGGCTACGAGCAGTACTTC.

The chain has TRBV7-6 and TRBJ2-2; 8 positions match TRBD2. The CDR3 consists of 16 residues. V trimming: 7 bases; J trimming: 3 bases; junction bases outside the gene matches: 10. The V gene's germline CDR1 is SGHVS and CDR2 FNYEAQ. CDR3 amino acids: CASNFYRGGYTGELFF. CDR3 nucleotides: TGTGCCAGCAACTTCTACCGGGGGGGGTACACCGGGGAGCTGTTTTTT.

This clone was seen a few times. Other DNA sequences within the sample encode an identical CDR3. This chain links TRBV7-9 with TRBJ1-1; 9 bases are shared with TRBD1. CDR1 and CDR2 from the germline V gene are SEHNR and FQNEAQ (reference sequence). J was trimmed by 5 bases and V by 1 base; bases with no gene match: 2. The CDR3 covers 14 residues. The CDR3 loop reads CASSLGGQGTEAFF. The CDR3 nucleotides read TGTGCCAGCAGCTTAGGGGGACAGGGAACTGAAGCTTTCTTT. Based on the CDR3 plus reference TRBV7-9 and TRBJ1-1, the full variable domain is DTGVSQNPRHKITKRGQNVTFRCDPISEHNRLYWYRQTLGQGPEFLTYFQNEAQLEKSRLLSDRFSAERPKGSFSTLEIQRTEQGDSAMYLCASSLGGQGTEAFFGQGTRLTVV.

The chain carries TRBV5-4 and TRBJ1-1, with TRBD1 matching over 10 bases. This CDR3 comprises 14 residues. Unmatched junction bases numbered 4, after V lost 3 bases and J lost 5 bases. Germline V gene lookup returns CDR1 SGHNT and CDR2 YYREEE (reference sequence). The CDR3 bases are TGTGCCAGCAGCTCAGACAGGGGGCGAACTGAAGCTTTCTTT. Protein: CASSSDRGRTEAFF.

J is TRBJ2-7 and V is TRBV5-4, with D perhaps matching TRBD1 (5 bases). Trimming stripped 1 base from V and 6 bases from J, with 14 bases between. The CDR3 extends over 14 amino acids. CDR1 and CDR2 (germline): SGHNT, YYREEE (reference sequence). CDR3 DNA: TGTGCCAGCAGCTTGTTACAGGATGTCGGCGAGCAGTACTTC. Protein sequence: CASSLLQDVGEQYF.

V gene TRBV27 combines with J gene TRBJ2-3; D is unclear. The germline V and J ends were trimmed by 3 bases and 0 bases, with 7 bases remaining between them. The CDR3 spans 14 residues. Germline values: CDR1 MNHEY, CDR2 SMNVEV (reference sequence). CDR3 region: CASSFQASTDTQYF. CDR3 bases: TGTGCCAGCAGTTTCCAGGCTAGCACAGATACGCAGTATTTT.

This sequence joins TRBV30 and TRBJ1-6; unclear D gene. V lost 3 bases to trimming and J lost 7 bases, with 13 bases between them. Germline CDR1 GTSNPN, CDR2 SVGIG (reference sequence). The CDR3 length is 14 residues. CDR3 amino acids: CAWRERVGNSPLHF. The CDR3 DNA sequence: TGTGCCTGGAGGGAGAGGGTGGGAAATTCACCCCTCCACTTT. The whole variable domain, remainder taken from reference TRBV30 and TRBJ1-6, is SQTIHQWPATLVQPVGSPLSLECTVEGTSNPNLYWYRQAAGRGLQLLFYSVGIGQISSEVPQNLSASRPQDRQFILSSKKLLLSDSGFYLCAWRERVGNSPLHFGNGTRLTVT.

The rearrangement joins TRBV6-1 to TRBJ2-7; 7 bases align to TRBD1. The junction had 7 bases not matched to a gene; V was cut back by 6 bases and J by 2 bases. The CDR3 loop spans 14 amino acids. Germline V CDR1 and CDR2: MNHNS, SASEGT. This chain's CDR3 is CASRADRTTYEQYF. Written as DNA, the CDR3 is TGTGCCAGCAGGGCGGACAGGACGACCTACGAGCAGTACTTC.

The chain carries TRBV15 and TRBJ1-5, with a tentative D call TRBD1 (5 bases). Trimming shortened V by 5 bases and J by 7 bases, and 18 bases separated the two germline ends. From germline, CDR1 is LNHNV and CDR2 YYDKDF (reference sequence). This CDR3 has 15 residues. CDR3 sequence reads: CATSPDSGVGQPQHF. CDR3 bases: TGTGCCACCAGCCCTGATTCGGGGGTCGGGCAGCCCCAGCATTTT.

The chain carries TRBV10-3 and TRBJ2-1, with TRBD1 matching over 9 bases. The CDR3 runs 13 residues. The junction had 8 bases not matched to a gene; V was cut back by 10 bases and J by 7 bases. CDR1 is ENHRY, CDR2 SYGVKD, per germline. The CDR3 sequence is CATGSQGANEQFF. The CDR3 DNA is TGTGCCACCGGATCACAGGGGGCGAATGAGCAGTTCTTC.

V and J are TRBV5-1 and TRBJ2-3; D is possibly TRBD2 (6 bases). The germline V gene has CDR1 SGHRS and CDR2 YFSETQ. Trimming cost V 5 bases and J 1 base, with 11 bases left between them. This CDR3 has 14 amino acids. The CDR3, as DNA: TGCGCCAGCAGTAGGACTAAGGGCACAGATACGCAGTATTTT. Its translation is CASSRTKGTDTQYF.

The chain recombines TRBV7-8 with TRBJ2-3, with D possibly being TRBD1 (7 bases). With 6 bases removed from V and 6 bases from J, the gap between germline ends came to 25 bases. The length of the CDR3 is 17 residues. Germline V gene lookup returns CDR1 SGHVS and CDR2 FQNEAQ. CDR3 DNA sequence: TGTGCCAGCAGGAAAGGACAGGCGGGAATTTTACTGGATACGCAGTATTTT. It is translated as CASRKGQAGILLDTQYF.

V is TRBV27 and J is TRBJ1-4; 8 bases fit TRBD1. Germline CDR1 is MNHEY and CDR2 is SMNVEV (reference sequence). The length of the CDR3 is 14 residues. The junction had 2 bases not matched to a gene; V was cut back by 5 bases and J by 3 bases. The CDR3 sequence: CASSPGGSNEKLFF. The DNA for the CDR3 is TGTGCCAGCAGTCCAGGGGGCTCTAATGAAAAACTGTTTTTT.

This chain joins TRBV5-1 and TRBJ2-1; D is possibly TRBD1 (5 bases). The ends were cut back, 4 bases at V and 12 bases at J, with 26 bases in the middle. The length of the CDR3 is 16 residues. Germline loops: CDR1 SGHRS, CDR2 YFSETQ. CDR3 region: CASSLLPDDSGEGQFF. Written as DNA, the CDR3 is TGCGCCAGCAGCCTATTGCCCGACGACAGTGGCGAAGGGCAGTTCTTC. Together with reference TRBV5-1 and TRBJ2-1, the CDR3 gives the full variable domain: KAGVTQTPRYLIKTRGQQVTLSCSPISGHRSVSWYQQTPGQGLQFLFEYFSETQRNKGNFPGRFSGRQFSNSRSEMNVSTLELGDSALYLCASSLLPDDSGEGQFFGPGTRLTVL.

The CDR3 loop is CATSRYGLGDTEAFF. CDR3 in DNA: TGTGCCACCAGCAGATACGGGCTAGGGGACACTGAAGCTTTCTTT. This chain uses TRBV15 with TRBJ1-1; maybe TRBD1 (5 bases). Germline V lookup: CDR1 LNHNV, CDR2 YYDKDF (reference sequence). The V end was cut by 2 bases, the J end by 3 bases, with 13 bases between. The CDR3 runs 15 residues.